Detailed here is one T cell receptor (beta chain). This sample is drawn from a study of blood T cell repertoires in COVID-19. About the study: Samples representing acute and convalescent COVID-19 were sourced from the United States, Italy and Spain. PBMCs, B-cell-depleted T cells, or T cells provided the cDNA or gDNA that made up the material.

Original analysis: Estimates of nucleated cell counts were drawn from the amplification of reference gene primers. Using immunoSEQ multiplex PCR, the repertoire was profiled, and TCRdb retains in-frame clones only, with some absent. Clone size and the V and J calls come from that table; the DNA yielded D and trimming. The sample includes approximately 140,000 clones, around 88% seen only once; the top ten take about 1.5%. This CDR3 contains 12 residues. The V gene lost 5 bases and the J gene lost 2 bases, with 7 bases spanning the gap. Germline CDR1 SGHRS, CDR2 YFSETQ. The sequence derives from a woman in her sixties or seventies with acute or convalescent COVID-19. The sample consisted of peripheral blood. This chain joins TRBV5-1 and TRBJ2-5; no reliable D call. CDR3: CASRSQQETQYF. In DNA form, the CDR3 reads TGCGCCAGCAGATCACAGCAAGAGACCCAGTACTTC. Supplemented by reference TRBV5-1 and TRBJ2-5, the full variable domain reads KAGVTQTPRYLIKTRGQQVTLSCSPISGHRSVSWYQQTPGQGLQFLFEYFSETQRNKGNFPGRFSGRQFSNSRSEMNVSTLELGDSALYLCASRSQQETQYFGPGTRLLVL.